This TCR beta chain was found in a study of T cell changes during pregnancy in multiple sclerosis. This CDR3 spans 17 amino acids. Trimming stripped 0 bases from V and 0 bases from J, with 15 bases between. From germline, CDR1 is SGHDT and CDR2 YYEEEE. TCRdb's copy holds only in-frame clones and misses some; the assay was immunoSEQ multiplex PCR. The table lists 95,000 to 100,000 clones, approximately 90% of them singletons, with more than 2% in the top ten. This sequence was found in a female donor in good health, enrolled as a control in a pregnancy study. The rearrangement joins TRBV5-6 to TRBJ1-1; perhaps TRBD1 as D (5 bases). Source: peripheral blood, taken after pregnancy. The CDR3 spells CASSLVGGFDMNTEAFF. Written as DNA, the CDR3 is TGTGCCAGCAGCTTGGTTGGGGGGTTCGATATGAACACTGAAGCTTTCTTT. Based on the CDR3 plus reference TRBV5-6 and TRBJ1-1, the full variable domain is DAGVTQSPTHLIKTRGQQVTLRCSPKSGHDTVSWYQQALGQGPQFIFQYYEEEERQRGNFPDRFSGHQFPNYSSELNVNALLLGDSALYLCASSLVGGFDMNTEAFFGQGTRLTVV.